This T cell receptor (beta chain) was recorded in a study of blood T cell repertoires in COVID-19. The overall study: There were acute and convalescent COVID-19 samples, and they came from the United States, Italy and Spain. Sources were T cells, B-cell-depleted T cells, or PBMCs; the material itself was cDNA or gDNA.

Original methodology: From reference gene primer amplification, estimates of nucleated cell counts were derived. Produced via immunoSEQ multiplex PCR; TCRdb's table is partial and in-frame only. V and J calls and clone size are copied from that table; D and trimming were computed from the DNA. The top ten hold roughly 18% of the sample, which has approximately 170,000 clones, around 80% seen once. This CDR3 region has 15 residues. The germline V and J ends were trimmed by 0 bases and 0 bases, with 7 bases remaining between them. The germline V gene has CDR1 SGDLS and CDR2 YYNGEE. Sequenced sample: peripheral blood. V and J are TRBV9 and TRBJ1-5; D is unresolved. The receptor was derived from a woman in her seventies who had recovered from COVID-19. In nucleotides, the CDR3 is TGTGCCAGCAGCGTAGCAGGCCTTAGCAATCAGCCCCAGCATTTT. Translation gives CASSVAGLSNQPQHF. Drawing the rest from reference TRBV9 and TRBJ1-5, the complete variable domain is DSGVTQTPKHLITATGQRVTLRCSPRSGDLSVYWYQQSLDQGLQFLIQYYNGEERAKGNILERFSAQQFPDLHSELNLSSLELGDSALYFCASSVAGLSNQPQHFGDGTRLSIL.